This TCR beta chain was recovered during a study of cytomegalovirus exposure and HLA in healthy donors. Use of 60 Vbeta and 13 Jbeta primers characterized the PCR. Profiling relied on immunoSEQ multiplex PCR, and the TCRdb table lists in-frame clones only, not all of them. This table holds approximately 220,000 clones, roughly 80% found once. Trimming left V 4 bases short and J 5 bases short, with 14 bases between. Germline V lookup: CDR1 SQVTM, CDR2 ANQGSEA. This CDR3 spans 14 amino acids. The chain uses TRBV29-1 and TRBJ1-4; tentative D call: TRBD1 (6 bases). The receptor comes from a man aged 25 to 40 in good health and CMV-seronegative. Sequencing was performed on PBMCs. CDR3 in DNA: TGCAGCGTTGCCCCACAGGGCTCGAATGAAAAACTGTTTTTT. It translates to CSVAPQGSNEKLFF.